What follows are 16 T cell receptor beta chains derived from one specimen sequenced in a study of T cells in Graves' hyperthyroidism and ophthalmopathy. Researchers took RNA transcripts and amplified the TCR beta CDR3 regions from them. HTBI primers were the set used in a first-round RT-PCR of the TCR CDR3. TCRdb redid the calling of the multiplex PCR reads with MiXCR, one entry per CDR3 protein. Here the sample spans 600,000 to 700,000 distinct CDR3 sequences, over 12% being singletons. The sequenced sample was blood. These receptors were collected from a woman aged 35 to 49 with Graves' ophthalmopathy.

This clonotype has at least ten counts. A much larger clone lies one base from this, so it may be a read error. The chain is built from TRBV7-2 and TRBJ2-5; D uncertain. Between the trimmed V and J ends, which lost 5 bases and 0 bases, there was a span of 4 bases. This CDR3 spans 12 amino acids. Germline V gene sequence: CDR1 SGHTA, CDR2 FQGNSA. CDR3: CASSMYQETQYF. The CDR3 nucleotides read TGTGCCAGCAGCATGTACCAAGAGACCCAGTACTTC.

This clonotype was detected many times. This CDR3 is CASSARTGLYEQYF. CDR3 bases: TGTGCCAGCAGCGCCCGGACAGGACTCTACGAGCAGTACTTC. The chain joins TRBV6-2 or TRBV6-3 to TRBJ2-7; TRBD1 matches 7 bases. V was clipped by 6 bases and J by 3 bases; unmatched bases: 8. Germline lookup yields CDR1 MNHEY and CDR2 SVGEGT. This CDR3 has 14 amino acids.

This clonotype was seen repeatedly, ten times or more. CDR3 nucleotides: TGCGCCAGCAGCTACGGACAGGGAAGCTTGAACACTGAAGCTTTCTTT. It yields the protein CASSYGQGSLNTEAFF. This chain joins TRBV5-1 and TRBJ1-1; the match to TRBD1 covers 8 bases. The V and J ends lost 3 bases and 0 bases, in that order; junction bases with no gene match: 7. The CDR3 runs to 16 residues. Germline assignment: CDR1 SGHRS and CDR2 YFSETQ.

Notes on this clonotype: A read error may be the cause here, since a much bigger clone is one base away. J is TRBJ2-2 and V is TRBV19; TRBD2 agrees at 8 bases. The V gene's germline CDR1 is LNHDA and CDR2 SQIVND (reference sequence). There are 15 residues in the CDR3. V trimming: 6 bases; J trimming: 6 bases; junction bases outside the gene matches: 9. In DNA form, the CDR3 reads TGTGCCAGTAGACGGGGGGGCACGGTGGCCGGGGAGCTGTTTTTT. Its protein is CASRRGGTVAGELFF.

This clonotype has a count of ten or more. The chain has TRBV10-3 and TRBJ2-7; the D gene is possibly TRBD1 (5 bases). The CDR3 has 14 residues. Trimming took off 0 bases at V and 5 bases at J, with 11 bases between the two ends. CDR1 is ENHRY and CDR2 is SYGVKD in the germline V gene. The CDR3: CAISESRTRDEQYF. For the CDR3, the DNA is TGTGCCATCAGTGAGTCACGGACACGCGACGAGCAGTACTTC.

This clonotype was seen at least ten times. The chain joins TRBV6-5 to TRBJ2-7; 14 bases match TRBD2. This CDR3 has 17 amino acids. In germline, CDR1 is MNHEY, CDR2 SVGAGI. The V gene end was trimmed by 11 bases and the J gene end by 3 bases; junction bases not matched to a gene: 15. The CDR3 DNA sequence: TGTGCCGAGCCCCTGGGACTAGCGGGAGTCCGCTACTACGAGCAGTACTTC. Amino acids: CAEPLGLAGVRYYEQYF.

The J gene is TRBJ2-3, the V gene TRBV13; 10 bases are a match to TRBD2. The CDR3 extends over 19 amino acids. Germline CDR1 PRHDT, CDR2 FYEKMQ (reference sequence). V trimming: 5 bases; J trimming: 3 bases; junction bases outside the gene matches: 17. The CDR3 sequence is CASSESAGGPRGRTDTQYF. The CDR3 DNA follows: TGTGCCAGCAGCGAATCAGCGGGAGGGCCTCGGGGTCGTACAGATACGCAGTATTTT.

This clonotype was counted ten times or more. The chain has TRBV7-3 and TRBJ2-2; D might be TRBD2 (7 bases). Germline loops: CDR1 SGHTA, CDR2 FQGTGA. The V end was cut by 5 bases, the J end by 0 bases, with 16 bases between. The CDR3 contains 17 residues. The CDR3, as DNA: TGTGCCAGCAGCCGAGGGGGGGAGGCCACGAACACCGGGGAGCTGTTTTTT. This gives the protein CASSRGGEATNTGELFF.

This clonotype was seen at least ten times. The gene calls are TRBV6-2 or TRBV6-3 and TRBJ2-7; 9 bases map to TRBD1. Germline V gives CDR1 MNHEY, CDR2 SVGEGT. This CDR3 has 14 residues. V lost 7 bases to trimming and J lost 6 bases; unmatched junction nucleotides: 10. The CDR3 spells CASTLTGTGTEQYF. For the CDR3, the DNA is TGTGCCAGCACCTTAACCGGGACAGGGACCGAGCAGTACTTC.

This clonotype was picked up many times. One end of the junction is discordant with germline, which a read error may explain. This chain's CDR3 is CSARGYTTNYGYTF. CDR3 bases: TGCAGTGCGAGAGGGTACACTACTAACTATGGCTACACCTTC. The chain couples TRBV20-1 to TRBJ1-2, with D unclear. Germline V CDR1 and CDR2: DFQATT, SNEGSKA (reference sequence). The CDR3 loop spans 14 amino acids.

This clonotype was seen repeatedly, ten times or more. The chain joins TRBV20-1 to TRBJ2-7, with TRBD2 identical over 12 bases. Germline V gene lookup returns CDR1 DFQATT and CDR2 SNEGSKA (reference sequence). The CDR3 consists of 15 residues. Losses at the gene ends were 7 bases for V and 6 bases for J; bases not matched to a gene: 13. The CDR3 DNA reads TGCAGTGTTCCGGGACTAGCGGGTGTAGGATCCGAGCAGTACTTC. Translation: CSVPGLAGVGSEQYF.

In its sample, this clonotype was seen many times. CDR3 residues: CASNSGLAGFANTGELFF. DNA for the CDR3: TGTGCCAGCAACAGCGGACTAGCGGGATTCGCGAACACCGGGGAGCTGTTTTTT. The genes are TRBV28 and TRBJ2-2; 12 positions agree with TRBD2. This CDR3 has 18 residues. The germline V gene encodes CDR1 MDHEN and CDR2 SYDVKM. V lost 7 bases and J lost 0; bases outside the gene matches: 9. Full variable domain (missing parts from reference TRBV28 and TRBJ2-2): DVKVTQSSRYLVKRTGEKVFLECVQDMDHENMFWYRQDPGLGLRLIYFSYDVKMKEKGDIPEGYSVSREKKERFSLILESASTNQTSMYLCASNSGLAGFANTGELFFGEGSRLTVL.

Many counts were recorded for this clonotype. This chain connects TRBV30 to TRBJ1-2; 10 bases match TRBD1. Germline loops: CDR1 GTSNPN, CDR2 SVGIG (reference sequence). The CDR3 spans 15 residues. J gave up 0 bases and V 5 bases, and 6 bases lay outside the gene matches. In nucleotides, the CDR3 is TGTGCCTGGCCCGGGACAGGGGATGCTAACTATGGCTACACCTTC. Translating gives CAWPGTGDANYGYTF. The full variable domain, rest sourced from reference TRBV30 and TRBJ1-2, is SQTIHQWPATLVQPVGSPLSLECTVEGTSNPNLYWYRQAAGRGLQLLFYSVGIGQISSEVPQNLSASRPQDRQFILSSKKLLLSDSGFYLCAWPGTGDANYGYTFGSGTRLTVV.

This clonotype has a count of ten or more. The rearrangement uses TRBV9 and TRBJ1-2; 9 bases align to TRBD1. Per the germline V gene, CDR1 is SGDLS and CDR2 is YYNGEE. This CDR3 comprises 16 residues. V was pared by 0 bases and J by 7 bases, with 10 bases of the junction left unmatched. The DNA for the CDR3 is TGTGCCAGCAGCGTAGACCCCTGGACAGGGGAGGGTGGCTACACCTTC. Translating gives CASSVDPWTGEGGYTF.

The chain employs TRBV7-2 and TRBJ2-5, with 12 bases aligning to TRBD1. Germline CDR1 and CDR2: SGHTA and FQGNSA. The trim removed 4 bases at V and 5 bases at J, leaving 5 bases unmatched. This CDR3 spans 15 amino acids. CDR3 residues: CASSSLGQGAETQYF. CDR3 coding DNA: TGTGCCAGCAGCTCCCTGGGACAGGGGGCTGAGACCCAGTACTTC.

This clonotype has at least ten counts. The chain recombines TRBV12-3 or TRBV12-4 with TRBJ1-5, with TRBD1 identical over 8 bases. J was trimmed by 3 bases and V by 7 bases; bases with no gene match: 5. CDR3 length equals 14 residues. This chain's CDR3 is CASNPTGANQPQHF. The CDR3 DNA reads TGTGCCAGCAATCCGACAGGGGCCAATCAGCCCCAGCATTTT.